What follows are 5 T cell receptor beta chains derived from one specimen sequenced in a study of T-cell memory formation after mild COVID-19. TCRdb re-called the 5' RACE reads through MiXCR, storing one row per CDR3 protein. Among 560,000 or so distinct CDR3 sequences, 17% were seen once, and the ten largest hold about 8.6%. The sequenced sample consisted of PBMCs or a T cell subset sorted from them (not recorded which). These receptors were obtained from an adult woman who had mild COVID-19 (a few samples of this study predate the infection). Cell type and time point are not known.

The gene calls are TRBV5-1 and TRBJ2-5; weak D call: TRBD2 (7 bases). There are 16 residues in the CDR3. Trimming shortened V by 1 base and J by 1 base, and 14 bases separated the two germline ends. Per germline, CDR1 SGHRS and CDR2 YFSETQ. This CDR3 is CASSLTGGQIQETQYF. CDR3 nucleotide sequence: TGCGCCAGCAGCTTGACGGGGGGACAAATCCAAGAGACCCAGTACTTC.

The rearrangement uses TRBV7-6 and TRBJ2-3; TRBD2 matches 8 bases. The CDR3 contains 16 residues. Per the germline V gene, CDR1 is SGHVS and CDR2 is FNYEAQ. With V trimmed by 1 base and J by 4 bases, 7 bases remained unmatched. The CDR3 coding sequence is TGTGCCAGCAGCTTAGAGGTCGGGAGGGGTGCAGATACGCAGTATTTT. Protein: CASSLEVGRGADTQYF.

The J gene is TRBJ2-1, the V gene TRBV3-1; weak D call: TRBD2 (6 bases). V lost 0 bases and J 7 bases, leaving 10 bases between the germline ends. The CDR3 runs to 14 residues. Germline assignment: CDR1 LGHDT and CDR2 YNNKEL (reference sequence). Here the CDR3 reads CASSQDHAGNEQFF. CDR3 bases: TGTGCCAGCAGCCAAGATCATGCGGGGAATGAGCAGTTCTTC.

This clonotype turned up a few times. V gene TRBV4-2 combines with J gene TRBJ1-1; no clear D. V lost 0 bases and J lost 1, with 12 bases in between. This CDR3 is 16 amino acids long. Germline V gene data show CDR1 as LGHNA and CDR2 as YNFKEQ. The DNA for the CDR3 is TGTGCCAGCAGCCAAGAGGTGCGTTACGGGAACACTGAAGCTTTCTTT. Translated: CASSQEVRYGNTEAFF.

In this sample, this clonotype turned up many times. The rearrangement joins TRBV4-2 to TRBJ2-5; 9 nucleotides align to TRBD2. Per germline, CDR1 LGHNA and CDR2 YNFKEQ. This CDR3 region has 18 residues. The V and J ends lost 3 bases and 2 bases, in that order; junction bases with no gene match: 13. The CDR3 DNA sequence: TGTGCCAGCAGCCAGCCGTTATCGCGCGGGGGGGATCAAGAGACCCAGTACTTC. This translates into CASSQPLSRGGDQETQYF.